The 18 T cell receptor beta chains given below trace back to one sample, sequenced in a study of neurological immune-mediated disorders. TCRdb re-analysed the 5' RACE reads in MiXCR, keeping a single row per CDR3 protein. This sample yields tens of thousands of distinct CDR3 sequences, of which 10% are seen a single time; about 1.8% belongs to the top ten. Specimen: PBMCs. Receptors were obtained from a man between 40 and 49 years old in good health.

The table lists this clonotype with many counts. This CDR3 is CASSRVGGQGAYEQYF. The CDR3 DNA is TGCGCCAGCAGCCGGGTCGGGGGACAGGGGGCCTACGAGCAGTACTTC. The chain uses TRBV5-1 and TRBJ2-7; 11 positions match TRBD1. This CDR3 has 16 residues. The germline CDR1 and CDR2 sequences are SGHRS and YFSETQ. V lost 4 bases and J lost 2; bases outside the gene matches: 8.

This clonotype was seen many times. V gene TRBV24-1 combines with J gene TRBJ2-3; D remains ambiguous. Germline V gives CDR1 KGHDR, CDR2 SFDVKD. V gave up 3 bases and J gave up 2 bases, with 11 bases separating them. The CDR3 covers 15 residues. CDR3 in DNA: TGTGCCACCAGTGATGCCGCCAGTCCCACAGATACGCAGTATTTT. Protein sequence: CATSDAASPTDTQYF.

At least ten counts were recorded for this clonotype. This CDR3 reads CASSQGWASGANVLTF. For the CDR3, the DNA is TGTGCCAGCAGCCAAGGGTGGGCATCTGGGGCCAACGTCCTGACTTTC. The V and J genes are TRBV14 and TRBJ2-6; D not resolved. Trimming stripped 1 base from V and 1 base from J, with 8 bases between. CDR1 SGHDN and CDR2 FVKESK come from the germline V gene. The CDR3 length is 16 residues.

This clonotype was seen many times. This chain uses TRBV5-5 with TRBJ1-2; D possibly corresponds to TRBD1 (6 bases). Deletions cut 0 bases from V and 4 bases from J, with 13 bases between. The CDR3 spans 15 residues. Germline V CDR1 and CDR2: SGHKS, YYEKEE (reference sequence). CDR3 region: CASSLDSRGGYGYTF. The CDR3 DNA reads as TGTGCCAGCAGCTTGGATAGCAGGGGTGGCTATGGCTACACCTTC.

The rearrangement joins TRBV9 to TRBJ2-2; D is possibly TRBD2 (5 bases). The CDR3 consists of 15 residues. Trimming pared 3 bases from V and 4 bases from J, leaving 13 bases between. CDR1 and CDR2 from the germline V gene are SGDLS and YYNGEE. This CDR3 is CASSARTAGTGELFF. CDR3 sequence (DNA): TGTGCCAGCAGCGCTAGAACTGCGGGCACCGGGGAGCTGTTTTTT.

This clonotype came up many times. The CDR3 here is CASSPYYEQYF. In nucleotides, the CDR3 is TGTGCCAGCAGCCCGTACTACGAGCAGTACTTC. V and J are TRBV7-9 and TRBJ2-7; no clear D gene. Germline CDR1 and CDR2: SEHNR and FQNEAQ (reference sequence). There are 11 residues in the CDR3. Trimming removed 5 bases from V and 3 bases from J, with 5 bases in between.

The CDR3 spells CASSASGTAPTPYEQYF. DNA for the CDR3: TGTGCCAGCAGTGCGTCTGGGACAGCACCTACCCCATACGAGCAGTACTTC. The chain employs TRBV5-5 and TRBJ2-7; TRBD1 agrees at 7 bases. The V and J ends lost 5 bases and 4 bases, in that order; junction bases with no gene match: 18. Germline lookup yields CDR1 SGHKS and CDR2 YYEKEE (reference sequence). The CDR3 has 17 residues. The whole variable domain, remainder taken from reference TRBV5-5 and TRBJ2-7, is DAGVTQSPTHLIKTRGQQVTLRCSPISGHKSVSWYQQVLGQGPQFIFQYYEKEERGRGNFPDRFSARQFPNYSSELNVNALLLGDSALYLCASSASGTAPTPYEQYFGPGTRLTVT.

Regarding this clonotype: One end of the junction fails to match germline, which may point to a read error. The chain carries TRBV10-1 and TRBJ2-2, with D maybe TRBD2 (7 bases). Germline V gene sequence: CDR1 WNHNN, CDR2 SYGVQD (reference sequence). The CDR3 is 15 amino acids. CDR3 residues: CASSESSGGTWELFF. CDR3 nucleotide sequence: TGCGCCAGCAGTGAGTCGTCGGGGGGCACCTGGGAGCTGTTTTTT.

This clonotype was detected many times. CDR3 in DNA: TGTGCCAGCAGTTACTCGACAGGAGATGTCTATGGCTACACCTTC. The encoded protein is CASSYSTGDVYGYTF. The chain joins TRBV6-2 or TRBV6-3 to TRBJ1-2, with D perhaps matching TRBD1 (6 bases). The germline CDR1 and CDR2 sequences are MNHEY and SVGEGT. V was cut by 0 bases and J by 4 bases, with 12 bases left in between. This CDR3 is built from 15 residues.

Ten or more counts support this clonotype. The rearrangement joins TRBV20-1 to TRBJ1-5, with D unresolved. CDR1 is DFQATT and CDR2 is SNEGSKA in the germline V gene (reference sequence). Deletions cut 3 bases from V and 5 bases from J, with 8 bases between. The CDR3 covers 12 residues. CDR3 residues: CSASRRDQPQHF. CDR3 in DNA: TGCAGTGCTAGCCGAAGGGATCAGCCCCAGCATTTT.

This clonotype was seen ten or more times. The chain recombines TRBV7-9 with TRBJ1-4, with 9 bases matching TRBD1. Looked up from germline, CDR1 is SEHNR and CDR2 is FQNEAQ (reference sequence). CDR3 length: 17 amino acids. V was pared by 4 bases and J by 0 bases, with 6 bases of the junction left unmatched. CDR3 sequence reads: CASSSTGGSATNEKLFF. The CDR3 DNA follows: TGTGCCAGCAGCTCCACAGGGGGCTCTGCAACTAATGAAAAACTGTTTTTT.

With respect to this clonotype: A much larger clone differs by one base, so this may be a read error. The chain has TRBV6-5 and TRBJ1-2; D is unresolved. CDR3 length: 13 residues. Germline CDR1 is MNHEY and CDR2 is SVGAGI. V lost 3 bases and J lost 3, with 8 bases in between. The CDR3 reads CASSYDGDYGYTF. The CDR3 coding sequence is TGTGCCAGCAGTTATGATGGGGACTATGGCTACACCTTC.

This clonotype was seen only a few times. The rearrangement links TRBV7-9 to TRBJ1-6; the D is unclear. The ends were cut back, 5 bases at V and 7 bases at J, with 12 bases in the middle. CDR1 is SEHNR and CDR2 is FQNEAQ in the germline V gene (reference sequence). This CDR3 is built from 14 residues. CDR3 sequence: CASSPPIGNSPLHF. The CDR3, as DNA: TGTGCCAGCAGCCCCCCGATCGGGAATTCACCCCTCCACTTT. The entire variable domain, with the rest obtained from reference TRBV7-9 and TRBJ1-6, is as follows: DTGVSQNPRHKITKRGQNVTFRCDPISEHNRLYWYRQTLGQGPEFLTYFQNEAQLEKSRLLSDRFSAERPKGSFSTLEIQRTEQGDSAMYLCASSPPIGNSPLHFGNGTRLTVT.

This clonotype was picked up many times. The rearrangement uses TRBV18 and TRBJ2-6; tentative D call: TRBD2 (6 bases). There are 18 residues in the CDR3. The V end lost 3 bases, the J end lost 2 bases, and 17 bases lay between the germline ends. Germline CDR1 KGHSH, CDR2 LQKENI. The DNA of the CDR3 is TGTGCCAGCTCACCGGATTTTGGTCGGGGGACTGGGGCCAACGTCCTGACTTTC. Protein product: CASSPDFGRGTGANVLTF.

This clonotype was counted at least ten times. The chain is built from TRBV29-1 and TRBJ1-3; no reliable D call. V dropped 7 bases and J dropped 10 bases, with 17 bases sitting between them. Germline V gene sequence: CDR1 SQVTM, CDR2 ANQGSEA. The length of the CDR3 is 12 residues. The CDR3 reads CSARTREGTIYF. CDR3 DNA: TGCAGCGCTAGGACCCGCGAGGGTACCATATATTTT.

This clonotype was seen a few times. The chain carries TRBV5-1 and TRBJ2-5; TRBD1 agrees at 9 bases. With 2 bases clipped from V and 4 bases from J, the junction kept 15 bases outside the gene matches. The CDR3 is made up of 18 amino acids. Germline-derived CDR1 and CDR2 are SGHRS and YFSETQ. The chain's CDR3 is CASSFYSFTGGGRETQYF. For the CDR3, the DNA is TGCGCCAGCAGCTTCTATTCCTTCACAGGGGGCGGGCGAGAGACCCAGTACTTC.

There are many counts of this clonotype. V usage is TRBV18 and J usage is TRBJ1-3, with 7 bases identical to TRBD1. The germline CDR1 and CDR2 sequences are KGHSH and LQKENI. The CDR3 covers 17 residues. V dropped 3 bases and J dropped 3; count of bases not matched to a gene: 11. In DNA form, the CDR3 reads TGTGCCAGCTCACCGGAGACAGGGTCTCTCTTTGGAAACACCATATATTTT. Translating gives CASSPETGSLFGNTIYF.

A few counts support this clonotype. This chain connects TRBV11-3 to TRBJ2-2; 7 bases agree with TRBD1. Trimming cost V 5 bases and J 1 base; bases outside gene matches: 4. CDR1 is SGHNT, CDR2 YENEEA, per germline. The CDR3 is 15 residues long. The CDR3 is CASSPRTGNTGELFF. CDR3 coding DNA: TGTGCCAGCAGCCCACGGACAGGGAACACCGGGGAGCTGTTTTTT. The whole variable domain, remainder taken from reference TRBV11-3 and TRBJ2-2, is EAGVVQSPRYKIIEKKQPVAFWCNPISGHNTLYWYLQNLGQGPELLIRYENEEAVDDSQLPKDRFSAERLKGVDSTLKIQPAELGDSAVYLCASSPRTGNTGELFFGEGSRLTVL.